Listed below are T cell receptor beta chains from one sample, sequenced in a study of radiotherapy plus CTLA-4 blockade in lung cancer. TCRdb's table, derived via immunoSEQ multiplex PCR, lists solely in-frame clones and lacks some. The sample includes roughly 30,000 clones, 75% to 85% of them seen just once. The sequencing used peripheral blood, collected from a patient treated with radiotherapy plus ipilimumab. These receptors originate from a human donor with non-small cell lung cancer that progressed on radiotherapy plus ipilimumab. Both conserved end residues are part of each CDR3. The D gene is left open where the match is weak.

v_call: TRBV7-9; j_call: TRBJ2-5; cdr3_length: 14; d_call: .; cdr3_nt: TGTGCCAGCAGCTTACACCGGGACCAAGAGACCCAGTACTTC; cdr3_aa: CASSLHRDQETQYF
v_call: TRBV6-5; j_call: TRBJ1-2; cdr3_length: 14; d_call: .; cdr3_nt: TGTGCCAGCAGCCGGGGACCTCGGGATCATGGCTACACCTTC; cdr3_aa: CASSRGPRDHGYTF
v_call: TRBV5-1; j_call: TRBJ2-7; cdr3_length: 14; d_call: TRBD2; cdr3_nt: TGCGCCAGCAGCCCGGGAGGGGGGCCGAACGAGCAGTACTTC; cdr3_aa: CASSPGGGPNEQYF
v_call: TRBV6-1; j_call: TRBJ2-7; cdr3_length: 13; d_call: TRBD1; cdr3_nt: TGTGCCAGTGGGGACAGGAACTCCTACGAGCAGTACTTC; cdr3_aa: CASGDRNSYEQYF
v_call: TRBV6-5; j_call: TRBJ1-2; cdr3_length: 13; d_call: .; cdr3_nt: TGTGCCAGCAGTAAGGGGTTTGGCTATGGCTACACCTTC; cdr3_aa: CASSKGFGYGYTF
v_call: TRBV27; j_call: TRBJ1-5; cdr3_length: 14; d_call: TRBD1; cdr3_nt: TGTGCCAGTTACCGGGACAGGGTGGATCAGCCCCAGCATTTT; cdr3_aa: CASYRDRVDQPQHF
v_call: TRBV10-2; j_call: TRBJ2-7; cdr3_length: 12; d_call: .; cdr3_nt: TGCGCCAGCAGTACCTTAGGGACCCCCCAGTACTTC; cdr3_aa: CASSTLGTPQYF
v_call: TRBV27; j_call: TRBJ2-2; cdr3_length: 14; d_call: TRBD1; cdr3_nt: TGTGCCAGCAGTTTAGGGCAGGGGGCCGGGGAGCTGTTTTTT; cdr3_aa: CASSLGQGAGELFF
v_call: TRBV7-9; j_call: TRBJ2-1; cdr3_length: 15; d_call: TRBD2; cdr3_nt: TGTGCCAGCAGCCCGCTAGCGGGAGGGCCCCATGAGCAGTTCTTC; cdr3_aa: CASSPLAGGPHEQFF
v_call: TRBV4-2; j_call: TRBJ1-4; cdr3_length: 18; d_call: .; cdr3_nt: TGTGCCAGCAGCCGGGCAAACCCCCTCGAAAGTCTTAATGAAAAACTGTTTTTT; cdr3_aa: CASSRANPLESLNEKLFF
v_call: TRBV5-6; j_call: TRBJ2-1; cdr3_length: 15; d_call: TRBD2; cdr3_nt: TGTGCCAGCAGCTTGGCCGCCACTAGCGGGAGGTCCAGGTTCTTC; cdr3_aa: CASSLAATSGRSRFF
v_call: TRBV6-5; j_call: TRBJ1-1; cdr3_length: 15; d_call: .; cdr3_nt: TGTGCCAGCAGTTACTCGACGGGGGCGAGGACTGAAGCTTTCTTT; cdr3_aa: CASSYSTGARTEAFF
v_call: TRBV5-1; j_call: TRBJ2-3; cdr3_length: 15; d_call: TRBD2; cdr3_nt: TGCGCCAGTGGGCTAGCGGGGGGGCCCGCAGATACGCAGTATTTT; cdr3_aa: CASGLAGGPADTQYF